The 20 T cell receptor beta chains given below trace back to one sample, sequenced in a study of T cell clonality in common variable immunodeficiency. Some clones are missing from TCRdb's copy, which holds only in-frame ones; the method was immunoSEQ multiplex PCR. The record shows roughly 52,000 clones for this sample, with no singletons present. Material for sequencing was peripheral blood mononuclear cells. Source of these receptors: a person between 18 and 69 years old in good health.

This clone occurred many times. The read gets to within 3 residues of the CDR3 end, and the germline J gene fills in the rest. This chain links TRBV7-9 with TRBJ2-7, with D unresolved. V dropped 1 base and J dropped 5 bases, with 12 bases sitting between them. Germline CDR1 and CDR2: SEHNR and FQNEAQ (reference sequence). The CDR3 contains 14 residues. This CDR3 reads CASSLEVSPNEQYF. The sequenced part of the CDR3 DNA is TGTGCCAGCAGCTTAGAGGTTAGCCCTAACGAG.

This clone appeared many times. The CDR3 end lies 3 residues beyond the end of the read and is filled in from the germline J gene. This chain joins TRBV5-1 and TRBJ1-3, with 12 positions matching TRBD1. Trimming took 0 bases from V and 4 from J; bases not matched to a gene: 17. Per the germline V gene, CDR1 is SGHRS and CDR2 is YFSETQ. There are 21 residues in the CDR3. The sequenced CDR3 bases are TGCGCCAGCAGCTTGGCTCCGAGCGGGACAGGGGGCTTTCTTTCCGGAAACACC. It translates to CASSLAPSGTGGFLSGNT. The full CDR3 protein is CASSLAPSGTGGFLSGNTIYF.

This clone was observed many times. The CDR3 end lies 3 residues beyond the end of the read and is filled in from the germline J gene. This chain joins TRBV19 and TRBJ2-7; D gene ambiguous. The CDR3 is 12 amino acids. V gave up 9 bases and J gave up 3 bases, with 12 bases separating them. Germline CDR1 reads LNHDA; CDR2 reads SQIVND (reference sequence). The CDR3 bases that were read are TGTGCCAGCGCCTCACACAGCTACGAG. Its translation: CASASHSYE. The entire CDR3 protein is CASASHSYEQYF. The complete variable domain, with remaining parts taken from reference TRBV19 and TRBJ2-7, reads DGGITQSPKYLFRKEGQNVTLSCEQNLNHDAMYWYRQDPGQGLRLIYYSQIVNDFQKGDIAEGYSVSREKKESFPLTVTSAQKNPTAFYLCASASHSYEQYFGPGTRLTVT.

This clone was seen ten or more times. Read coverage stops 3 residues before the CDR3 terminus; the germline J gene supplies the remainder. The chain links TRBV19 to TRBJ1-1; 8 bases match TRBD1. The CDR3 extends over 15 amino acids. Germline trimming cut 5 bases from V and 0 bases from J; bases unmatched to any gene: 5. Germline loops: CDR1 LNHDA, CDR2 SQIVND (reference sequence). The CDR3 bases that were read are TGTGCCAGTAGTGTCACAGGGGGAATGAACACTGAA. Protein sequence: CASSVTGGMNTE. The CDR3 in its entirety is CASSVTGGMNTEAFF.

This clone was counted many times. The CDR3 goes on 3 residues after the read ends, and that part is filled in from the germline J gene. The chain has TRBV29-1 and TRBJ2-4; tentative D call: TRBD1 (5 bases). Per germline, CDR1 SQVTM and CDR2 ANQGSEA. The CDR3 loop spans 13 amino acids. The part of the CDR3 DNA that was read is TGCAGCGTTGCGACAGACCCCAATCAGCCT. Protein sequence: CSVATDPNQP. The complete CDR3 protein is CSVATDPNQPQYF.

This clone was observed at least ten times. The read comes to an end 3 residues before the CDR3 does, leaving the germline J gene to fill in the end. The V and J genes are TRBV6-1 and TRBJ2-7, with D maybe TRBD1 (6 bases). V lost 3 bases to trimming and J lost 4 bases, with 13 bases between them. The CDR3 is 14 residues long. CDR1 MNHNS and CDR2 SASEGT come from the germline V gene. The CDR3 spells CASSDWGRRYEQYF. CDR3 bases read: TGTGCCAGCAGTGATTGGGGGCGCCGGTACGAG.

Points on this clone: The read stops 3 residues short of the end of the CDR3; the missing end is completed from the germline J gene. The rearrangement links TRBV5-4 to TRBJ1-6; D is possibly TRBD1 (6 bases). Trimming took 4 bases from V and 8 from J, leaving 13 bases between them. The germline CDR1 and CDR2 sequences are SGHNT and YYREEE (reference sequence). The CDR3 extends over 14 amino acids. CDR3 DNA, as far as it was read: TGTGCCAGCAGCGTGGACAGTTTAGATTCACCC. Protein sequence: CASSVDSLDSP. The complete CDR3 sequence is CASSVDSLDSPLHF.

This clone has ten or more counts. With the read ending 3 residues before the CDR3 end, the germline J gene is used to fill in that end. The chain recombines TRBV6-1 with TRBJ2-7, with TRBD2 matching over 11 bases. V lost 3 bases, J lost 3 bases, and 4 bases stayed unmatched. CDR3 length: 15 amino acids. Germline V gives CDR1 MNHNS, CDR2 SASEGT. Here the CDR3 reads CASSEGLAEGYEQYF. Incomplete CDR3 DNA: TGTGCCAGCAGTGAGGGACTAGCGGAGGGCTACGAG.

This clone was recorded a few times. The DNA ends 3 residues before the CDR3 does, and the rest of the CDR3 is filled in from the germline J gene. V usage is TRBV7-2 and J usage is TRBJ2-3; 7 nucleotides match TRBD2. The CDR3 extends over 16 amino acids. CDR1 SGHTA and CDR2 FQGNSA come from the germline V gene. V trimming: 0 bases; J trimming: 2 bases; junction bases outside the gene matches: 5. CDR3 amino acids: CASSLAPSGFTDTQYF. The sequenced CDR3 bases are TGTGCCAGCAGCTTAGCCCCTAGCGGATTCACAGATACG.

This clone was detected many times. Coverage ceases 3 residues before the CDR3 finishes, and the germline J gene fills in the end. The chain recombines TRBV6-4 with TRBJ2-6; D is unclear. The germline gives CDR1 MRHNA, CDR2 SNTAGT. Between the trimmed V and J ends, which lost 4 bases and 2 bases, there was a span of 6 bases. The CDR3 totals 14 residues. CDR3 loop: CASSVVPGANVLTF. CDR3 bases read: TGTGCCAGCAGTGTCGTCCCTGGGGCCAACGTC.

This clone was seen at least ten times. The CDR3 loop reads CASSSGQGAGYGYTF. The DNA read from the CDR3 is TGTGCCAGCAGTTCGGGACAGGGGGCAGGATATGGC. V is TRBV2 and J is TRBJ1-2; 12 bases match TRBD1. The read terminates 3 residues ahead of where the CDR3 ends, so the germline J gene completes it. CDR3 length: 15 residues. Germline V CDR1 and CDR2: SNHLY, FYNNEI. J lost 5 bases, V lost 5 bases, and 6 bases had no gene match. The complete variable domain, with remaining parts taken from reference TRBV2 and TRBJ1-2, reads EPEVTQTPSHQVTQMGQEVILRCVPISNHLYFYWYRQILGQKVEFLVSFYNNEISEKSEIFDDQFSVERPDGSNFTLKIRSTKLEDSAMYFCASSSGQGAGYGYTFGSGTRLTVV.

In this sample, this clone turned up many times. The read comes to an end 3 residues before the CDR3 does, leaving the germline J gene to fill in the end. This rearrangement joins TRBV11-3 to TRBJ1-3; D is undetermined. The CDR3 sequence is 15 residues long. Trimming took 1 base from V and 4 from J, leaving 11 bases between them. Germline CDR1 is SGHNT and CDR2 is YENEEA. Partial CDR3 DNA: TGTGCCAGCAGCTTAGCAGGAGTCGGCGGAAACACC. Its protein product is CASSLAGVGGNT. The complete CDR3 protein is CASSLAGVGGNTIYF.

CDR3 amino acids: CASNSELADSYEQYF. The CDR3 DNA, read in part, is TGTGCCAGCAACTCGGAACTAGCGGACTCCTACGAG. The genes are TRBV11-2 and TRBJ2-7, with 8 bases fitting TRBD2. The CDR3 extends 3 residues past the end of the read, so its final part is completed from the germline J gene. The CDR3 runs to 15 residues. V gave up 7 bases and J gave up 0 bases; unmatched junction bases: 8. Germline lookup yields CDR1 SGHAT and CDR2 FQNNGV.

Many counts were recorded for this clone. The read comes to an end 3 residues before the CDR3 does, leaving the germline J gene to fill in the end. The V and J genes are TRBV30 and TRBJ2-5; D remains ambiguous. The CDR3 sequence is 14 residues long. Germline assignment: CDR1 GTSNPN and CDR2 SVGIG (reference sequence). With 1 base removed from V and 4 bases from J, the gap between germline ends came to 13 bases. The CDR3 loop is CAWSGLLLGETQYF. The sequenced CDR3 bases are TGTGCCTGGAGTGGACTTCTACTGGGAGAGACC.

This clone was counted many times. Incomplete CDR3 DNA: TGTGCCAGCAGCCAAGGGTCGGAAGAGACC. Protein sequence: CASSQGSEET. The whole CDR3 protein reads CASSQGSEETQYF. The chain carries TRBV7-8 and TRBJ2-5; D uncertain. Sequencing ends 3 residues short of the CDR3 end; the germline J gene provides the rest. The CDR3 extends over 13 amino acids. Germline V gene lookup returns CDR1 SGHVS and CDR2 FQNEAQ. The V gene lost 5 bases and the J gene lost 3 bases, with 10 bases spanning the gap. Full variable domain (missing parts from reference TRBV7-8 and TRBJ2-5): GAGVSQSPRYKVAKRGQDVALRCDPISGHVSLFWYQQALGQGPEFLTYFQNEAQLDKSGLPSDRFFAERPEGSVSTLKIQRTQQEDSAVYLCASSQGSEETQYFGPGTRLLVL.

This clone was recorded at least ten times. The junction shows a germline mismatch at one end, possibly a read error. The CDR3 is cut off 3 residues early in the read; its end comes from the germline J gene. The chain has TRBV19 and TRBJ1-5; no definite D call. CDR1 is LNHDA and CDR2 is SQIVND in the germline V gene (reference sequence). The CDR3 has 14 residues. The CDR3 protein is CASSVDQRLGPQHF. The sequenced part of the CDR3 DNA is TGTGCCAGTAGTGTAGACCAGCGGTTAGGGCCC.

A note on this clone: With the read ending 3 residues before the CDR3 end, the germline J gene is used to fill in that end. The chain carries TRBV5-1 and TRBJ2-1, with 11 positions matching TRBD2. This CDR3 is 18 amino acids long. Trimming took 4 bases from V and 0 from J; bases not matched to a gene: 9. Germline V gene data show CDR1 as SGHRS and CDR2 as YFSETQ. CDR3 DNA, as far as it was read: TGCGCCAGCAGCCGCGTGGCTAGCGGGAGGTTCTCCTACAATGAG. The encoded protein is CASSRVASGRFSYNE. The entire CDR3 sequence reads CASSRVASGRFSYNEQFF.

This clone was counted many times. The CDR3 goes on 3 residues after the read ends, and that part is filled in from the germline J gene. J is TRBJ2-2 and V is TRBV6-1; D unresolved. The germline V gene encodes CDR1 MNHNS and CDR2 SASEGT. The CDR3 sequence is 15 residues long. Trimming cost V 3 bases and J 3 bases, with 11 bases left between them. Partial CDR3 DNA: TGTGCCAGCAGTGAGCAGCCTAGGCACACCGGGGAG. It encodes CASSEQPRHTGE. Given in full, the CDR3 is CASSEQPRHTGELFF.

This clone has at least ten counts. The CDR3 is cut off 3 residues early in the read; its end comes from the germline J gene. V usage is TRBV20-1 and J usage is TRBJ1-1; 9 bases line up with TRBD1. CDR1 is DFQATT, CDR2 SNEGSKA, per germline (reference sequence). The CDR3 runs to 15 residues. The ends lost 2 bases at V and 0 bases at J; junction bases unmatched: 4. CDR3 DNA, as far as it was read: TGCAGTGCTAGACCCGGGACAGGGATGAACACTGAA. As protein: CSARPGTGMNTE. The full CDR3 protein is CSARPGTGMNTEAFF.

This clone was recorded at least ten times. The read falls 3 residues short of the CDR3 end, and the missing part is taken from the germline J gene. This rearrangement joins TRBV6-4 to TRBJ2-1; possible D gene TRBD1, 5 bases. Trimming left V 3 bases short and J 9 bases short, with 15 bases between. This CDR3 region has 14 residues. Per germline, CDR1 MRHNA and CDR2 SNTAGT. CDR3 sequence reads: CASSETRVALEQFF. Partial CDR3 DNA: TGTGCCAGCAGTGAGACCAGGGTGGCACTTGAG.